This TCR beta chain was identified in a study of metastatic and nonmetastatic thyroid tumors. Across the study: Repertoires of blood and of tissue (tumor or nodule) from malignant and benign thyroid patients were compared.

No patient had received any treatment before thyroid surgery. V shed 3 bases and J shed 4 bases, with 7 bases lying between them. The CDR3 length is 13 residues. Per germline, CDR1 MDHEN and CDR2 SYDVKM. Regarding the study as a whole: Malignant thyroid tumors reportedly exceeded benign nodules significantly in TCR beta diversity, with the difference appearing in blood and tumor.

This clone was seen repeatedly, ten times or more. Its matching antigen is unknown. Methods used by the authors: A classifier for distant metastasis in papillary thyroid cancer was constructed using CDR3 differences observed across clinicopathological groups. TCRdb re-clonotyped the PCR reads through MiXCR. The V and J calls shown here were made by TCRdb, not taken from the authors' results. This table holds about 50,000 clones, roughly 20% found once. The V gene is TRBV28, the J gene TRBJ1-5; D is uncertain. Source material: blood. The clonotype originates from a female donor with papillary thyroid cancer or a benign thyroid nodule (not recorded which). Some clones in this sample may be carry-over from other donors' samples. CDR3 coding DNA: TGTGCCAGCAGTTTTACGGGGAATCAGCCCCAGCATTTT. Protein product: CASSFTGNQPQHF. The entire variable domain, with the rest obtained from reference TRBV28 and TRBJ1-5, is as follows: DVKVTQSSRYLVKRTGEKVFLECVQDMDHENMFWYRQDPGLGLRLIYFSYDVKMKEKGDIPEGYSVSREKKERFSLILESASTNQTSMYLCASSFTGNQPQHFGDGTRLSIL.